One sample yielded the 25 T cell receptor beta chains listed below, sequenced in a study of shared clonotypes between healthy human individuals. Method: immunoSEQ multiplex PCR; TCRdb's copy keeps in-frame clones and lacks some. The sample has approximately 2,300,000 clones; around 93% are singletons. Source material: naive CD4+ T cells from PBMCs. Subset indicated: CD45RA+ positively selected. The receptors were sampled from a man aged 18 to 29 in good health. Some clones in this sample may be carry-over from other donors' samples.

The V call is TRBV7-2, the J call TRBJ2-3; D possibly corresponds to TRBD1 (6 bases). The CDR3 covers 14 residues. The V gene lost 2 bases and the J gene lost 5 bases, with 11 bases spanning the gap. Germline CDR1 is SGHTA and CDR2 is FQGNSA. The CDR3 region has the DNA TGTGCCAGCAGCTTAAGTTCCAGGGGAGATACGCAGTATTTT. It codes for CASSLSSRGDTQYF.

The rearrangement uses TRBV30 and TRBJ1-2; TRBD1 agrees at 8 bases. Germline CDR1 reads GTSNPN; CDR2 reads SVGIG (reference sequence). Trimming cost V 5 bases and J 7 bases; bases outside gene matches: 9. This CDR3 has 13 amino acids. CDR3 in amino acids: CAWGRTGLGGYTF. The CDR3 DNA is TGTGCCTGGGGAAGGACAGGGCTGGGTGGCTACACCTTC. Full variable domain (missing parts from reference TRBV30 and TRBJ1-2): SQTIHQWPATLVQPVGSPLSLECTVEGTSNPNLYWYRQAAGRGLQLLFYSVGIGQISSEVPQNLSASRPQDRQFILSSKKLLLSDSGFYLCAWGRTGLGGYTFGSGTRLTVV.

The V gene is TRBV7-2, the J gene TRBJ2-7, with D perhaps being TRBD1 or TRBD2 (5 bases each). Germline-derived CDR1 and CDR2 are SGHTA and FQGNSA. CDR3 length: 16 residues. Trimming shortened V by 6 bases and J by 6 bases, and 24 bases separated the two germline ends. In DNA, the CDR3 is TGTGCCAGCAGTCCAAGAATCGGGACGGTAGCAAGCGAGCAGTACTTC. This encodes CASSPRIGTVASEQYF. Full variable domain (outside the CDR3, taken from reference TRBV7-2 and TRBJ2-7): GAGVSQSPSNKVTEKGKDVELRCDPISGHTALYWYRQSLGQGLEFLIYFQGNSAPDKSGLPSDRFSAERTGGSVSTLTIQRTQQEDSAVYLCASSPRIGTVASEQYFGPGTRLTVT.

The CDR3 is CASSSLMDRTKEKLFF. CDR3 sequence (DNA): TGTGCCAGCAGTTCACTCATGGACAGGACGAAGGAAAAACTGTTTTTT. This rearrangement joins TRBV27 to TRBJ1-4; 7 bases are a match to TRBD1. The CDR3 has 16 residues. Looked up from germline, CDR1 is MNHEY and CDR2 is SMNVEV (reference sequence). The V gene end was trimmed by 4 bases and the J gene end by 8 bases; junction bases not matched to a gene: 13.

The rearrangement uses TRBV18 and TRBJ2-1; D uncertain. CDR3 size: 15 residues. The germline V gene encodes CDR1 KGHSH and CDR2 LQKENI. Trimming cost V 2 bases and J 2 bases, with 10 bases left between them. The CDR3 sequence: CASSPGPITYNEQFF. The CDR3 DNA reads as TGTGCCAGCTCACCAGGGCCCATCACCTACAATGAGCAGTTCTTC.

The chain joins TRBV2 to TRBJ1-2, with no clear D. The CDR3 consists of 12 residues. Looked up from germline, CDR1 is SNHLY and CDR2 is FYNNEI. Between the trimmed V and J ends, which lost 3 bases and 8 bases, there was a span of 10 bases. The CDR3 protein is CASSDQALGYTF. The CDR3 DNA reads TGTGCCAGCAGTGACCAGGCCCTGGGCTACACCTTC.

The chain carries TRBV4-3 and TRBJ2-5, with D tentatively TRBD1 (6 bases). The germline V and J ends were trimmed by 4 bases and 3 bases, with 12 bases remaining between them. The CDR3 extends over 14 amino acids. Germline assignment: CDR1 LGHNA and CDR2 YSLEER. The CDR3 reads CASSRSGTKETQYF. The CDR3 nucleotides are TGCGCCAGCAGCCGATCCGGGACAAAAGAGACCCAGTACTTC.

CDR3 coding DNA: TGTGCCAGCAGCCCGATGGGACAGGGGATCTATGGCTACACCTTC. Encoded protein: CASSPMGQGIYGYTF. The chain carries TRBV5-6 and TRBJ1-2, with 10 bases identical to TRBD1. Germline V gene lookup returns CDR1 SGHDT and CDR2 YYEEEE. CDR3 size: 15 residues. The J segment lost 4 bases and the V segment lost 4 bases, leaving 7 bases of the junction unmatched. Looking up the rest from reference TRBV5-6 and TRBJ1-2 gives the full variable domain: DAGVTQSPTHLIKTRGQQVTLRCSPKSGHDTVSWYQQALGQGPQFIFQYYEEEERQRGNFPDRFSGHQFPNYSSELNVNALLLGDSALYLCASSPMGQGIYGYTFGSGTRLTVV.

Only one count was recorded for this clone. The rearrangement joins TRBV2 to TRBJ2-3; D gene unclear. The CDR3 consists of 11 residues. Germline lookup yields CDR1 SNHLY and CDR2 FYNNEI. V lost 6 bases and J 2 bases, leaving 3 bases between the germline ends. The CDR3 DNA sequence: TGTGCCAGCAGATACACAGATACGCAGTATTTT. It specifies CASRYTDTQYF.

The rearrangement links TRBV5-1 to TRBJ1-5; D is perhaps TRBD1 (6 bases). CDR3 length: 15 residues. The V gene's germline CDR1 is SGHRS and CDR2 YFSETQ. Trimming took off 4 bases at V and 4 bases at J, with 15 bases between the two ends. The CDR3 spells CASSVTGNMNQPQHF. The CDR3 coding sequence is TGCGCCAGCAGCGTAACAGGGAATATGAATCAGCCCCAGCATTTT.

This sequence joins TRBV6-1 and TRBJ2-6, with unresolved D. With 7 bases removed from V and 0 bases from J, the gap between germline ends came to 7 bases. The germline CDR1 and CDR2 sequences are MNHNS and SASEGT. This CDR3 comprises 14 residues. This chain's CDR3 is CASTAPSGANVLTF. In DNA, the CDR3 is TGTGCCAGCACGGCTCCCTCTGGGGCCAACGTCCTGACTTTC.

The chain has TRBV20-1 and TRBJ1-1; no clear D gene. Trimming removed 3 bases at V and 11 bases at J, with 13 bases between. Germline CDR1 and CDR2: DFQATT and SNEGSKA (reference sequence). The CDR3 is 11 residues long. CDR3 DNA sequence: TGCAGTGCTAGGGTAGCCGCCCAGGCTTTCTTT. It specifies CSARVAAQAFF.

V usage is TRBV27 and J usage is TRBJ1-6; D unresolved. V lost 3 bases, J lost 8 bases, and 8 bases lay in between. The CDR3 covers 13 residues. CDR1 and CDR2 (germline): MNHEY, SMNVEV (reference sequence). Written as DNA, the CDR3 is TGTGCCAGCAGTTTTGGTAGCGATTCACCCCTCCACTTT. Amino acid sequence: CASSFGSDSPLHF.

V is TRBV28 and J is TRBJ2-1; 10 bases map to TRBD2. CDR1 and CDR2 from the germline V gene are MDHEN and SYDVKM. The CDR3 extends over 16 amino acids. V trimming: 3 bases; J trimming: 2 bases; junction bases outside the gene matches: 4. The CDR3 nucleotides are TGTGCCAGCAGTTTCGGGCTAGCGGGAGCCTACAATGAGCAGTTCTTC. As protein: CASSFGLAGAYNEQFF. Full variable domain (missing parts from reference TRBV28 and TRBJ2-1): DVKVTQSSRYLVKRTGEKVFLECVQDMDHENMFWYRQDPGLGLRLIYFSYDVKMKEKGDIPEGYSVSREKKERFSLILESASTNQTSMYLCASSFGLAGAYNEQFFGPGTRLTVL.

Details on this clone: This sample includes further DNA sequences coding for the same CDR3. The chain is built from TRBV18 and TRBJ1-1, with 7 bases that match TRBD1. CDR3 size: 13 residues. Per the germline V gene, CDR1 is KGHSH and CDR2 is LQKENI. Trimming took 3 bases from V and 6 from J; bases not matched to a gene: 4. The chain's CDR3 is CASSPDRVAEAFF. CDR3 bases: TGTGCCAGCTCACCTGACAGGGTGGCTGAAGCTTTCTTT. The full variable domain, completed using reference TRBV18 and TRBJ1-1, is NAGVMQNPRHLVRRRGQEARLRCSPMKGHSHVYWYRQLPEEGLKFMVYLQKENIIDESGMPKERFSAEFPKEGPSILRIQQVVRGDSAAYFCASSPDRVAEAFFGQGTRLTVV.

This chain links TRBV18 with TRBJ2-2; no clear D gene. Germline values: CDR1 KGHSH, CDR2 LQKENI. With 3 bases removed from V and 0 bases from J, the gap between germline ends came to 8 bases. CDR3 length: 15 amino acids. CDR3 coding DNA: TGTGCCAGCTCACCCCGGATTTCGAACACCGGGGAGCTGTTTTTT. Its translation is CASSPRISNTGELFF.

The chain carries TRBV6-1 and TRBJ2-7; no definite D call. This CDR3 comprises 14 residues. Germline-derived CDR1 and CDR2 are MNHNS and SASEGT. Deletions cut 8 bases from V and 4 bases from J, with 18 bases between. The CDR3 coding sequence is TGTGCCAGCGCTCCAATAGGGTTCTCATACGAGCAGTACTTC. Protein product: CASAPIGFSYEQYF.

The chain employs TRBV10-3 and TRBJ1-3; a possible D gene is TRBD1 (6 bases). The CDR3 length is 13 residues. CDR1 is ENHRY and CDR2 is SYGVKD in the germline V gene. Deletions cut 3 bases from V and 14 bases from J, with 17 bases between. The CDR3, as DNA: TGTGCCATCAGTGACACAGGGCCAACGCCACTATATTTT. Protein: CAISDTGPTPLYF.

This clone has just a few counts. This chain links TRBV2 with TRBJ1-2; no clear D gene. CDR1 SNHLY and CDR2 FYNNEI come from the germline V gene. Trimming left V 4 bases short and J 6 bases short, with 12 bases between. The CDR3 contains 13 residues. Written as DNA, the CDR3 is TGTGCCAGCAGTGTCCCCAGCGGGGATGGCTACACCTTC. Protein product: CASSVPSGDGYTF.

The chain combines TRBV5-1 with TRBJ2-5, with D tentatively TRBD1 (6 bases). Trimming pared 2 bases from V and 4 bases from J, leaving 18 bases between. Germline assignment: CDR1 SGHRS and CDR2 YFSETQ. The CDR3 has 16 amino acids. CDR3 DNA sequence: TGCGCCAGCAGCTTCAGTACGACAGGTCAGGGAGAGACCCAGTACTTC. Its translation: CASSFSTTGQGETQYF.

The chain couples TRBV7-2 to TRBJ2-5; D is undetermined. Germline assignment: CDR1 SGHTA and CDR2 FQGNSA. The V and J ends lost 0 bases and 4 bases respectively, with 12 bases between them. CDR3 length: 15 amino acids. This CDR3 is CASSLALAKGETQYF. CDR3 in DNA: TGTGCCAGCAGCTTAGCTTTAGCCAAGGGAGAGACCCAGTACTTC.

The chain recombines TRBV10-1 with TRBJ2-1; 8 nucleotides align to TRBD2. Germline trimming cut 4 bases from V and 5 bases from J; bases unmatched to any gene: 1. The CDR3 sequence is 13 residues long. CDR1 WNHNN and CDR2 SYGVQD come from the germline V gene (reference sequence). CDR3 region: CASSVGGDNEQFF. CDR3 bases: TGCGCCAGCAGTGTCGGGGGGGACAATGAGCAGTTCTTC.

The V gene is TRBV4-3, the J gene TRBJ1-2, with 9 bases lining up with TRBD1. J was trimmed by 5 bases and V by 0 bases; bases with no gene match: 4. The CDR3 spans 15 residues. The germline gives CDR1 LGHNA, CDR2 YSLEER. For the CDR3, the DNA is TGCGCCAGCAGCCAAGATCCGGGACAGGGTTATGGCTACACCTTC. Protein product: CASSQDPGQGYGYTF.

The chain employs TRBV19 and TRBJ1-2; D is unclear. The CDR3 totals 12 residues. Germline V gene sequence: CDR1 LNHDA, CDR2 SQIVND (reference sequence). V lost 2 bases, J lost 3 bases, and 4 bases lay in between. CDR3 region: CASSIQYYGYTF. CDR3 coding DNA: TGTGCCAGTAGTATACAATACTATGGCTACACCTTC.

The V gene is TRBV19, the J gene TRBJ2-1; TRBD2 might be the D (10 bases). CDR1 and CDR2 from the germline V gene are LNHDA and SQIVND (reference sequence). Deletions cut 3 bases from V and 10 bases from J, with 28 bases between. The CDR3 is 18 residues long. The CDR3 is CASSIRTGELAGREEQFF. The CDR3 coding sequence is TGTGCCAGTAGTATTCGGACAGGGGAACTAGCGGGACGCGAGGAGCAGTTCTTC.